The present entry profiles one T cell receptor (beta chain) with its context. Profiling relied on immunoSEQ multiplex PCR, and the TCRdb table lists in-frame clones only, not all of them. The sample holds 6,000 to 9,500 clones; roughly 82% are singletons and the top ten take roughly 17%. Cyclophosphamide on days +3 and +4 followed busulfan-fludarabine conditioning and a marrow graft. The sample is drawn from a study of T cells after posttransplantation cyclophosphamide. Germline V gene lookup returns CDR1 SQVTM and CDR2 ANQGSEA. The CDR3 extends over 11 amino acids. V shed 8 bases and J 6 bases; nucleotides not matched to a gene: 5.

The specimen was CD4+ T cells sorted from blood, collected 950 to 1,200 days after allogeneic stem cell transplant with posttransplant cyclophosphamide. This receptor was identified in a female patient in her forties or fifties who received an allogeneic stem cell transplant from a related donor, was CMV-positive, and had no GVHD. Part of the T cells may come from the graft donor. The gene calls are TRBV29-1 and TRBJ2-3, with TRBD2 matching over 7 bases. The CDR3 bases are TGCAGCACCTACGGGGGGGATACGCAGTATTTT. Its protein product is CSTYGGDTQYF.